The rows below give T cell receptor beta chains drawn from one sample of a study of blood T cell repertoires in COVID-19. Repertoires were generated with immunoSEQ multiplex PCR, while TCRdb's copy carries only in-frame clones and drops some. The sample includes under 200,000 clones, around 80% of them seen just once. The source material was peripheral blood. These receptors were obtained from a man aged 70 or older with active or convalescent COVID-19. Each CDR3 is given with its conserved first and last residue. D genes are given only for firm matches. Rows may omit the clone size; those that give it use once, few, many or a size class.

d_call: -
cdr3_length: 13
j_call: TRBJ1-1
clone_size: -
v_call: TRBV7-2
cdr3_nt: TGTGCCAGCAATAGGGGACAGAACACTGAAGCTTTCTTT
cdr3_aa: CASNRGQNTEAFF

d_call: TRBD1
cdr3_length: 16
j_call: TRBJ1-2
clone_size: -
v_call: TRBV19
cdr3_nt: TGTGCCAGTAGTATTGGAACGACAGGGACCCTTGGAAGCTACACCTTC
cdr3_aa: CASSIGTTGTLGSYTF

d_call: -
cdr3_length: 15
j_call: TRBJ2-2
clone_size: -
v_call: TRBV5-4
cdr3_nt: TGTGCCAGCAGCTTGGGAGTGGCGAACACCGGGGAGCTGTTTTTT
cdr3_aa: CASSLGVANTGELFF

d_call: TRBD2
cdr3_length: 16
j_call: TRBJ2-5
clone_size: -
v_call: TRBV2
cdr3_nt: TGTGCCAGCAGTTCACGCGGCCCCACTAGCGGGGGGACCAAGTACTTC
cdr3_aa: CASSSRGPTSGGTKYF

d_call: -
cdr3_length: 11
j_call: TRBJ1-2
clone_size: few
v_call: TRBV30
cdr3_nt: TGTGCCTGGAGTGGGCCCATGAGCTACACCTTC
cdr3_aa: CAWSGPMSYTF

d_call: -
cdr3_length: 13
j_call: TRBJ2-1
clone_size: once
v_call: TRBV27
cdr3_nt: TGTGCCAGCAAGCCGGTTACTAACAATGAGCAGTTCTTC
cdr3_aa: CASKPVTNNEQFF

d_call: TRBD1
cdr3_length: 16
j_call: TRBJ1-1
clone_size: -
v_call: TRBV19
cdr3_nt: TGTGCCAGTAGTAACCTTCTTGGACAGGGAGGCACTGAAGCTTTCTTT
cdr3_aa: CASSNLLGQGGTEAFF

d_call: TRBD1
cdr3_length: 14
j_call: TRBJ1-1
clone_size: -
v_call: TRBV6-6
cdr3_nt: TGTGCCAGCAACCACAGGGGAGGAGATACTGAAGCTTTCTTT
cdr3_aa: CASNHRGGDTEAFF

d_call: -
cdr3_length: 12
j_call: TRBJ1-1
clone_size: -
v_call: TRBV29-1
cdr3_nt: TGCAGCGGATCTTGGGAGGGGACTGAAGCTTTCTTT
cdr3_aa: CSGSWEGTEAFF

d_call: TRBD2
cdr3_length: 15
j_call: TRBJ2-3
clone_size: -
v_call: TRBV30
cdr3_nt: TGTGCCTGGGGTTTACTAGCGGGTATCACAGATACGCAGTATTTT
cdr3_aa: CAWGLLAGITDTQYF

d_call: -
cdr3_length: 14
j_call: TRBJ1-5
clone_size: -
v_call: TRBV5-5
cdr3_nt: TGTGCCAGCAGCCGTTTAGTGTTAGATCAGCCCCAGCATTTT
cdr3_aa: CASSRLVLDQPQHF

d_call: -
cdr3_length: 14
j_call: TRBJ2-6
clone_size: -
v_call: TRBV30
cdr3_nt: TGTGCCTGGAGTGGGCAGTCTGGGGCCAACGTCCTGACTTTC
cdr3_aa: CAWSGQSGANVLTF

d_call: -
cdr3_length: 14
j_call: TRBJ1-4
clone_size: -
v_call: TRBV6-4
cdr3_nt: TGTGCCAGCCCTCCCCTCTCAACTAATGAAAAACTGTTTTTT
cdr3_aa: CASPPLSTNEKLFF

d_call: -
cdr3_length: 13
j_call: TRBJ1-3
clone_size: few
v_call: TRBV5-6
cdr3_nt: TGTGCCAGCAGCTTGTGGGCAGCTGACACCATATATTTT
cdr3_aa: CASSLWAADTIYF

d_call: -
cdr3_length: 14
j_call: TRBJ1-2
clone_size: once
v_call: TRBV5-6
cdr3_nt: TGTGCCAGCAGCTTGTGGTTGACGGGTCTGGGCTACACCTTC
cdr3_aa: CASSLWLTGLGYTF

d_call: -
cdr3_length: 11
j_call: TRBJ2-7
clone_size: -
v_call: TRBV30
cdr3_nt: TGTGCCTGGAGTGGCAGTTACGAGCAGTACTTC
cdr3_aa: CAWSGSYEQYF

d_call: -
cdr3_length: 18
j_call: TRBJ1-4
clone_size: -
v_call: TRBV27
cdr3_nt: TGTGCCAGCAGTACACCCCGGACAGCGTTCTTCTCTAATGAAAAACTGTTTTTT
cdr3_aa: CASSTPRTAFFSNEKLFF

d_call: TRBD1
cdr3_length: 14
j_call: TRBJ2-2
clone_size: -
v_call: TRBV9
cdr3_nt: TGTGCCAGCAGCGAAGGACAGGGGTCCGGGGAGCTGTTTTTT
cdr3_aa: CASSEGQGSGELFF

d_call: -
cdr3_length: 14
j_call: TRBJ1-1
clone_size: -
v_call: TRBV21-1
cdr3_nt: TGTGCCAGCAGCCATGGGCGGGAGGGCACTGAAGCTTTCTTT
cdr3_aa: CASSHGREGTEAFF

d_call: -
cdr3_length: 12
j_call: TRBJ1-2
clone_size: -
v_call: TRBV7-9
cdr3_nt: TGTGCCAGCAGCCGGACGGACAGCGGCTACACCTTC
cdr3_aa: CASSRTDSGYTF

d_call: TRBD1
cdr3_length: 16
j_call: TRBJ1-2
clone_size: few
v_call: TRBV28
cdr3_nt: TGTGCCAGCAGTCCCGCACAATTACAGGGGAGGAGCGGCTACACCTTC
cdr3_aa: CASSPAQLQGRSGYTF

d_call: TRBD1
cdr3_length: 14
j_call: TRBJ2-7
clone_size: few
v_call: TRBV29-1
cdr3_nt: TGCAGCGTTCTCCGGGACAGGGCCTCCTACGAGCAGTACTTC
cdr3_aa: CSVLRDRASYEQYF

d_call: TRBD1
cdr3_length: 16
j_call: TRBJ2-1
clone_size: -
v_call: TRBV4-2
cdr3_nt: TGTGCCAGCAGCCAAGATCAGGGGACAGGGGGCCATGAGCAGTTCTTC
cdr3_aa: CASSQDQGTGGHEQFF

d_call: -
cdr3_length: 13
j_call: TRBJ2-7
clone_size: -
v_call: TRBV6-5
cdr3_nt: TGTGCCAGCAGGGGTAGGGGATCCTACGAGCAGTATTTC
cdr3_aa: CASRGRGSYEQYF

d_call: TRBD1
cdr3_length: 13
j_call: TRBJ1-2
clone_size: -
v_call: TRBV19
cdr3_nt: TGTGCCAGTAGTCTGGACAGGGTGGGAGGCTACACCTTC
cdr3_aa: CASSLDRVGGYTF

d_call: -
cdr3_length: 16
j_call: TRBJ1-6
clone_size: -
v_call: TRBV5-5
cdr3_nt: TGTGCCAGCGGGCCCAGCATAGTAGGCTATAATTCACCCCTCCACTTT
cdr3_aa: CASGPSIVGYNSPLHF

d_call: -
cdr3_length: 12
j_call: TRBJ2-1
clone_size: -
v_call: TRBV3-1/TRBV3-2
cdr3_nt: TGTGCCAGCAGCCCCAATACAGGGAAACAGTTCTTC
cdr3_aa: CASSPNTGKQFF

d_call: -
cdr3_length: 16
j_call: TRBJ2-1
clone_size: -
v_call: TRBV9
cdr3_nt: TGTGCCAGCAGCGTAGTAGGAGTTAGCTCCTACAATGAGCAGTTCTTC
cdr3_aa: CASSVVGVSSYNEQFF

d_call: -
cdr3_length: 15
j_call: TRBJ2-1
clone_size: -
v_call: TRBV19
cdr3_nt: TGTGCCAGTAGTCCGAGACAGGTCGCCTACAATGAGCAGTTCTTC
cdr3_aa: CASSPRQVAYNEQFF

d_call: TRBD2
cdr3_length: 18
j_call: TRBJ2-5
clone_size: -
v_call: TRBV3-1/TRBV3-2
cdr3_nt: TGTGCCAGCAGCCAAGGGGAAATTAGCGGGGGGGCCGACGAGACCCAGTACTTC
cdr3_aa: CASSQGEISGGADETQYF

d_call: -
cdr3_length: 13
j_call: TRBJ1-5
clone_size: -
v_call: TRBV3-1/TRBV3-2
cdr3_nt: TGTGCCAGCAGCCAAGCCAGAAATCAGCCCCAGCATTTT
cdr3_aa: CASSQARNQPQHF

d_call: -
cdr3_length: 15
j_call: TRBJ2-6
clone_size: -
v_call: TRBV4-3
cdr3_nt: TGCGCCAGCAGCCAAGGAGCGCCTGGGGCCAACGTCCTGACTTTC
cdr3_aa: CASSQGAPGANVLTF

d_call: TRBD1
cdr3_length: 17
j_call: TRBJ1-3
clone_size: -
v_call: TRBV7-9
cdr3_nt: TGTGCCAGCAGCCCCGTCCGGGGGGACAGGGGTAGAAACACCATATATTTT
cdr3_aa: CASSPVRGDRGRNTIYF

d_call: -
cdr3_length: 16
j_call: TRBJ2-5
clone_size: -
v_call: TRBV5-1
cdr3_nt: TGCGCCAGCAGCCCTAGCCCAGGGGAACGGGGAGAGACCCAGTACTTC
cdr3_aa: CASSPSPGERGETQYF

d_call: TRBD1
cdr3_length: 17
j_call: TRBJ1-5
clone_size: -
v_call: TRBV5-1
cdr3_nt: TGCGCCAGCAGCTTTGGGACAGGGACACATCGAAATCAGCCCCAGCATTTT
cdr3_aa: CASSFGTGTHRNQPQHF

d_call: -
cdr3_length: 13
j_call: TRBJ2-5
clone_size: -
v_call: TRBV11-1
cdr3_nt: TGTGCCAGCAGCTTCGGGAGTCAAGAGACCCAGTACTTC
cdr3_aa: CASSFGSQETQYF

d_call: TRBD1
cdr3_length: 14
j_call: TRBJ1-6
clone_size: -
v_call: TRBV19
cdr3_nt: TGTGCCAGTACTCGACAGGGCCAAAATTCACCCCTCCACTTT
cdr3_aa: CASTRQGQNSPLHF

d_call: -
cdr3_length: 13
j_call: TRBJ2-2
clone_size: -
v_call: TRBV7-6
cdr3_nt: TGTGCCAGCAAGCTCCCAGGGTCCGGGGAGCTGTTTTTT
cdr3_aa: CASKLPGSGELFF

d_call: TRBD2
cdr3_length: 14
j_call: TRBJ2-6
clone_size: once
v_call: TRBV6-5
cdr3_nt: TGTGCCAGCATGCGGGGGTCTGGGGCCAACGTCCTGACTTTC
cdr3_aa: CASMRGSGANVLTF

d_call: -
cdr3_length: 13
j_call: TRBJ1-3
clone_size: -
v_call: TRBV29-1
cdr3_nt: TGCAGCGTTCTTACAGGTGTCGGAAACACCATATATTTT
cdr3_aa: CSVLTGVGNTIYF